The source of this T cell receptor (beta chain) is a study of brain T cells in children with intractable seizures. Germline assignment: CDR1 ENHRY and CDR2 SYGVKD. CDR3 length equals 12 residues. Patients received at least one anti-epileptic drug before surgery. Profiling relied on immunoSEQ multiplex PCR, and the TCRdb table lists in-frame clones only, not all of them. The table lists around 80,000 clones, more than 75% of them singletons, with less than 30% in the top ten. About this clone itself: The antigen remains undetermined. A junction boundary mismatches the germline segment, possibly from a read error.

Study outcomes and limitations: Patients' HCMV serostatus was unknown; virus specificity rests on CDR3 similarity alone.

V usage is TRBV10-3 and J usage is TRBJ1-1; weak D call: TRBD1 (5 bases). The receptor was isolated from a girl aged 2 to 10 with Rasmussen encephalitis and intractable seizures. The sequencing here drew on peripheral blood, taken at surgery. The CDR3 nucleotides read TGTGCCATCCGTAAGGGGAACGCTGAAGCTTTCTTT. It is translated as CAIRKGNAEAFF.